A selection of T cell receptor beta chains follows, all from one sample in a study of blood T cells in healthy people across ages. Each CDR3 protein is one row after TCRdb ran MiXCR on the 5' RACE reads. The sample lists roughly 2 million distinct CDR3 sequences; around 50% were seen once. Sequences were obtained from blood. Receptors originate from a middle-aged woman in good health. Each CDR3 is given with its conserved first and last residue. A D gene is named only where the DNA matches it firmly. Size tells how often a clone was seen (once, few, many) or the class of an expanded clone, and some rows leave it out.

size	J	V	D	DNA	CDR3
-	TRBJ2-3	TRBV7-2	-	TGTGCCAGCAAGGGGCCGGGGGGCGCGGATACGCAGTATTTT	CASKGPGGADTQYF
-	TRBJ2-6	TRBV28	-	TGTGCCAGCAGCTCCCCGGACGTAAGGGCTGGGGCCAACGTCCTGACTTTC	CASSSPDVRAGANVLTF
few	TRBJ2-1	TRBV7-2	TRBD2	TGTGCCTGCAGCTTGGGATCTAGCGGGGGGCGCCACAATGAGCAGTTCTTC	CACSLGSSGGRHNEQFF
-	TRBJ2-7	TRBV6-5	TRBD1	TGTGCCAGCATGGACAGGGGGCATAACGAGCAGTACTTC	CASMDRGHNEQYF
-	TRBJ2-7	TRBV5-1	TRBD1	TGCGCCAGCACCCGGACAGGGCAGGGTGACGAGCAGTACTTC	CASTRTGQGDEQYF
-	TRBJ1-4	TRBV6-6	-	TGTGCCAGCAGTTACTCCCGGGGCCTAAAGCAGGAAAAACTGTTTTTT	CASSYSRGLKQEKLFF
-	TRBJ2-2	TRBV20-1	TRBD2	TGCAGTGCTAGTTTGGCGGGGGGCGGTACCGGGGAGCTGTTTTTT	CSASLAGGGTGELFF
-	TRBJ2-1	TRBV5-5	-	TGTGCCAGCAGCTTTCCAGCCAGGGGGGGGTTCTTC	CASSFPARGGFF
-	TRBJ1-1	TRBV25-1	-	TGTGCCAGCAGTGCCTCAGGGAACACTGAAGCTTTCTTT	CASSASGNTEAFF
-	TRBJ1-5	TRBV12-3/TRBV12-4	-	TGTGCCAGCAGTTTGCGGGGGGAGTATCAGCCCCAGCATTTT	CASSLRGEYQPQHF